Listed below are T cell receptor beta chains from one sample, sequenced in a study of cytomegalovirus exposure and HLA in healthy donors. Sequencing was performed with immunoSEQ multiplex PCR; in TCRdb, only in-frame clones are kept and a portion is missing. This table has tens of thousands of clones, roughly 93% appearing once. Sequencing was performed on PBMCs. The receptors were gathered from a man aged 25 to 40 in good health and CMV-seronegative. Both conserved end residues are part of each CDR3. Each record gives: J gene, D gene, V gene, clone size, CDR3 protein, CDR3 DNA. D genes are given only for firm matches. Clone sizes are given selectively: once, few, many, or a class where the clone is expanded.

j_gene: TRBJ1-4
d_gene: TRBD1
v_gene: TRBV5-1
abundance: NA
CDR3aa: CASSLTLGQGGEKLFF
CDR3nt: TGCGCCAGCAGCTTAACGCTGGGACAGGGTGGTGAAAAACTGTTTTTT

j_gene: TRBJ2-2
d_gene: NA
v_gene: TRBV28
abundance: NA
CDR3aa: CASSLSEQGRHTGELFF
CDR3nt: TGTGCCAGCAGTTTAAGTGAGCAGGGAAGACACACCGGGGAGCTGTTTTTT

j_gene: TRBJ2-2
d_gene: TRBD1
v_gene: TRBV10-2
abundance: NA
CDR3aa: CASSTGGAGPGELFF
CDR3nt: TGCGCCAGCAGTACAGGGGGCGCGGGTCCCGGGGAGCTGTTTTTT

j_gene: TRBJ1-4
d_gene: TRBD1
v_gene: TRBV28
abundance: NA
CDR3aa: CASSTNRGNEKLFF
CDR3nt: TGTGCCAGCAGTACGAACAGGGGAAATGAAAAACTGTTTTTT

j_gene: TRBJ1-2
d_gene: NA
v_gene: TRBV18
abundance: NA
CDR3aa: CASSPAADLGHGYTF
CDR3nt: TGTGCCAGCTCACCAGCGGCCGACCTAGGCCATGGCTACACCTTC

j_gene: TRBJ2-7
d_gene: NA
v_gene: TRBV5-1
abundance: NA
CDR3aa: CASSLEFGYEQYF
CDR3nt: TGCGCCAGCAGCTTGGAGTTCGGCTACGAGCAGTACTTC

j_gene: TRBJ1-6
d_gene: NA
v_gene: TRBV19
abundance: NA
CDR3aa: CASSQNSALHF
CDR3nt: TGTGCCAGTAGTCAAAATTCAGCCCTCCACTTT

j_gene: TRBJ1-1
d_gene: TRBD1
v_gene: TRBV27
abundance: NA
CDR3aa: CASSTDREGNTEAFF
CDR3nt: TGTGCCAGCAGTACGGACAGGGAAGGGAACACTGAAGCTTTCTTT

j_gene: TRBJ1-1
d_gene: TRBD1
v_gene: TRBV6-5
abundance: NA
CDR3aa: CASSRRGRMNTEAFF
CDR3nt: TGTGCCAGCAGCCGCAGGGGGCGGATGAACACTGAAGCTTTCTTT

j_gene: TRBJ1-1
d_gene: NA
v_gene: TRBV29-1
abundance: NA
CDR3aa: CSVRLRGTEAFF
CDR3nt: TGCAGCGTACGCCTCCGCGGAACTGAAGCTTTCTTT

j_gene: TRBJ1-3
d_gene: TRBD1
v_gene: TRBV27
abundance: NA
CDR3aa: CASSVTGSSGNTIYF
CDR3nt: TGTGCCAGCAGTGTGACAGGGAGCTCTGGAAACACCATATATTTT

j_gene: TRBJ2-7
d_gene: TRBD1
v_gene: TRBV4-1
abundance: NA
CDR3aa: CASSQGQGASYEQYF
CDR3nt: TGCGCCAGCAGCCAAGGACAGGGGGCATCCTACGAGCAGTACTTC

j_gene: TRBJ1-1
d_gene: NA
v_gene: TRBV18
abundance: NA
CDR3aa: CASSPEMRGYTEAFF
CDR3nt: TGTGCCAGCTCACCCGAAATGCGGGGGTACACTGAAGCTTTCTTT

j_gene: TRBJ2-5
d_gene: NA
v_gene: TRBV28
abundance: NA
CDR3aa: CASSFKTLQTQYF
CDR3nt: TGTGCCAGCAGTTTTAAAACTTTACAGACCCAGTACTTC

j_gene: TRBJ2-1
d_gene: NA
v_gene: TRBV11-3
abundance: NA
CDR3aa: CASSRGLYNEQFF
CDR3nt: TGTGCCAGCAGCCGGGGACTTTACAATGAGCAGTTCTTC

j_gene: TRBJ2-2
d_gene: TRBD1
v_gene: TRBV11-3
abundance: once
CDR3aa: CASSPRTGTNTGELFF
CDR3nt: TGTGCCAGCAGCCCCCGGACAGGAACGAACACCGGGGAGCTGTTTTTT

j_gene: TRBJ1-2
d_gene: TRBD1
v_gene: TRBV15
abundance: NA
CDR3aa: CATNTDRSNYGYTF
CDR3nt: TGTGCCACCAACACGGACAGGTCGAACTATGGCTACACCTTC

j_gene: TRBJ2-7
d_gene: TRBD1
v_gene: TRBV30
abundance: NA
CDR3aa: CAWESSGQTYEQYF
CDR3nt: TGTGCCTGGGAGTCCTCGGGACAGACCTACGAGCAGTACTTC

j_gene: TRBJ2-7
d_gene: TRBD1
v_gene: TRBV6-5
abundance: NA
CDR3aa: CASSYSTGVYEQYF
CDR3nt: TGTGCCAGCAGTTACTCGACAGGGGTCTACGAGCAGTACTTC

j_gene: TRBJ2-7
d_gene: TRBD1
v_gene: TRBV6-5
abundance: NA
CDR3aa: CASSPGTDTYEQYF
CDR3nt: TGTGCCAGCAGCCCCGGGACAGACACCTACGAGCAGTACTTC

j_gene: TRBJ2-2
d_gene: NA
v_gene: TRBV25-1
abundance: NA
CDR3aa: CASSPSVRELFF
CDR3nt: TGTGCCAGCAGCCCTAGCGTACGGGAGCTGTTTTTT

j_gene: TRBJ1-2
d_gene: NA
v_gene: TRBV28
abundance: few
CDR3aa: CASSLSGNGYTF
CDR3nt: TGTGCCAGCAGTTTATCGGGGAATGGCTACACCTTC

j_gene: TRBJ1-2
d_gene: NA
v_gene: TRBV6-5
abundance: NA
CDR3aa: CASRWGRENGYTF
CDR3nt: TGTGCCAGCAGATGGGGCAGGGAAAATGGCTACACCTTC

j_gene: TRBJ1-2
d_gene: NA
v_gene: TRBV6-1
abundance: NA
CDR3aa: CASRGYWAARYGYTF
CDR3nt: TGTGCCAGCAGGGGTTATTGGGCAGCCAGATATGGCTACACCTTC

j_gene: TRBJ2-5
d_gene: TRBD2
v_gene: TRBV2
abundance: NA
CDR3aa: CASSEELLAGAQETQYF
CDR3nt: TGTGCCAGCAGTGAAGAGCTACTAGCGGGGGCCCAAGAGACCCAGTACTTC

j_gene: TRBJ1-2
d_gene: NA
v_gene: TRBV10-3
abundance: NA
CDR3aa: CAISETGRINYGYTF
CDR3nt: TGTGCCATCAGTGAGACCGGGAGGATTAACTATGGCTACACCTTC

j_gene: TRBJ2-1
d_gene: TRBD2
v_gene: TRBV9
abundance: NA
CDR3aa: CASSVEGLAGNEQFF
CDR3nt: TGTGCCAGCAGCGTAGAAGGACTAGCGGGAAATGAGCAGTTCTTC

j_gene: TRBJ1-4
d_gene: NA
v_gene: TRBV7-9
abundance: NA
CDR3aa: CASTGNGEKLFF
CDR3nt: TGTGCCAGCACAGGTAACGGCGAAAAACTGTTTTTT

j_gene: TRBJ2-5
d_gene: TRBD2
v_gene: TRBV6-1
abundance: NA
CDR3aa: CASSEGLAGGETQYF
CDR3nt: TGTGCCAGCAGTGAAGGACTAGCGGGGGGGGAGACCCAGTACTTC

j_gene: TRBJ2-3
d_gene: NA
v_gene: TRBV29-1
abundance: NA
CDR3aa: CSAWSGSSPDTQYF
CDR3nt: TGCAGCGCGTGGTCCGGGTCAAGCCCAGATACGCAGTATTTT

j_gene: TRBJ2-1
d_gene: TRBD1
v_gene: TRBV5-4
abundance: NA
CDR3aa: CASSPRDRSNNEQFF
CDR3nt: TGTGCCAGCAGCCCCCGGGACAGGAGCAACAATGAGCAGTTCTTC

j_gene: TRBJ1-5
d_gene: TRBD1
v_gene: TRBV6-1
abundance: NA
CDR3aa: CASRPTGGGNQPQHF
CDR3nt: TGTGCCAGCAGACCCACAGGGGGCGGCAATCAGCCCCAGCATTTT

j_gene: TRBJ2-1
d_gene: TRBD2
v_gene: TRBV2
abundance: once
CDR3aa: CASSDSGRTYNEQFF
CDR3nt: TGTGCCAGCAGCGATAGCGGGAGGACCTACAATGAGCAGTTCTTC

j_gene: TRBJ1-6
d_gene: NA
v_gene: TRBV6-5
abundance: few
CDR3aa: CASSYGANSPLHF
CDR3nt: TGTGCCAGCAGTTACGGGGCCAATTCACCCCTCCACTTT

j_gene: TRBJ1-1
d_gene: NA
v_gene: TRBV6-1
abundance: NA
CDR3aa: CASSGGRGNTEAFF
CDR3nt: TGTGCCTCCAGCGGGGGGCGCGGGAACACTGAAGCTTTCTTT

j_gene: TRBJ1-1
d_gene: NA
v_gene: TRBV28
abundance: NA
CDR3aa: CASSLNTGEAFF
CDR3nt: TGTGCCAGCAGTCTAAACACAGGCGAAGCTTTCTTT

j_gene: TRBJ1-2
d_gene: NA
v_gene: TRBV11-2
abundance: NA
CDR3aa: CASSLIRRIASYGYTF
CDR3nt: TGTGCCAGCAGCTTAATAAGGCGGATCGCCTCTTATGGCTACACCTTC

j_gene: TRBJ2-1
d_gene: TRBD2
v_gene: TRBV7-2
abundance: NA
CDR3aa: CASSAQGRGRGNEQFF
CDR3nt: TGTGCCAGCAGCGCCCAGGGCCGCGGGAGGGGGAATGAGCAGTTCTTC

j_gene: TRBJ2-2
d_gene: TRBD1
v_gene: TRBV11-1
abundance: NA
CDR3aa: CASSFNRGKTGELFF
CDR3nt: TGTGCCAGCAGCTTTAACAGGGGCAAAACCGGGGAGCTGTTTTTT

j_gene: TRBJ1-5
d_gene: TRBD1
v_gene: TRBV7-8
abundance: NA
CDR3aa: CASSLGPGQRQPQHF
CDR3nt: TGTGCCAGCAGCTTAGGCCCGGGACAGCGTCAGCCCCAGCATTTT

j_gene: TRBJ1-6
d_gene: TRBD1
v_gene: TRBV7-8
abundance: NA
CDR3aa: CASSSGQGRNSPLHF
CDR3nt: TGTGCCAGCAGCTCCGGACAGGGGAGAAATTCACCCCTCCACTTT

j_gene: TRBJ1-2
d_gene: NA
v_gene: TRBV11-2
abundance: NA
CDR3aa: CASSLVVGTPAGGGYTF
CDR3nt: TGTGCCAGCAGCTTAGTGGTAGGGACCCCGGCGGGAGGTGGCTACACCTTC

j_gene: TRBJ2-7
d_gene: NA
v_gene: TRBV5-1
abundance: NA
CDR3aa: CASSLFGVESNEQYF
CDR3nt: TGCGCCAGCAGCTTGTTCGGGGTTGAATCCAACGAGCAGTACTTC

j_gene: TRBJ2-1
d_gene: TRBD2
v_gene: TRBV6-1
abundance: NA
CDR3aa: CASSEGGNWNEQFF
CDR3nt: TGTGCCAGCAGTGAGGGAGGGAACTGGAATGAGCAGTTCTTC

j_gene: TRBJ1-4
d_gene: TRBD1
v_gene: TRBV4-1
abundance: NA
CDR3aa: CASSRQGTDNEKLFF
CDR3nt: TGCGCCAGCAGCCGACAGGGGACGGATAATGAAAAACTGTTTTTT

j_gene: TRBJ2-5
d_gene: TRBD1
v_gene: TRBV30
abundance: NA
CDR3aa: CAWSLWGQPGQETQYF
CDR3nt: TGTGCCTGGAGCCTCTGGGGACAGCCAGGCCAAGAGACCCAGTACTTC

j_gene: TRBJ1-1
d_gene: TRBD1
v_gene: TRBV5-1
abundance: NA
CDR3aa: CASSHNRGNTEAFF
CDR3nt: TGCGCCAGCAGCCACAACAGGGGGAACACTGAAGCTTTCTTT